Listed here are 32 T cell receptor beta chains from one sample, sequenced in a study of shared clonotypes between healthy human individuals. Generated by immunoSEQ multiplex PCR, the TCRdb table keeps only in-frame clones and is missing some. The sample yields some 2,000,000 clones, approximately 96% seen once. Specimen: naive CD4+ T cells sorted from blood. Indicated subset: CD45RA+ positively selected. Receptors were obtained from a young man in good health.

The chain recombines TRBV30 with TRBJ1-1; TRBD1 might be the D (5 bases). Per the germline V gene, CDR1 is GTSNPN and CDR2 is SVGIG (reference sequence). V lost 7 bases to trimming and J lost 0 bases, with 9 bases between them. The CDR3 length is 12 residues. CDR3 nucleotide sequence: TGTGCCTCGGGACCGCTGAACACTGAAGCTTTCTTT. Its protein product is CASGPLNTEAFF.

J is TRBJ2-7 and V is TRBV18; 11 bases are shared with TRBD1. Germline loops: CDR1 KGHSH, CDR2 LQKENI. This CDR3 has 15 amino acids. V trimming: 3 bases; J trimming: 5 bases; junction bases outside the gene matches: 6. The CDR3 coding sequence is TGTGCCAGCTCACCTCCGTCGGGACAGGGGGACGAGCAGTACTTC. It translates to CASSPPSGQGDEQYF. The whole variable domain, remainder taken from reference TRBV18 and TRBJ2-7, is NAGVMQNPRHLVRRRGQEARLRCSPMKGHSHVYWYRQLPEEGLKFMVYLQKENIIDESGMPKERFSAEFPKEGPSILRIQQVVRGDSAAYFCASSPPSGQGDEQYFGPGTRLTVT.

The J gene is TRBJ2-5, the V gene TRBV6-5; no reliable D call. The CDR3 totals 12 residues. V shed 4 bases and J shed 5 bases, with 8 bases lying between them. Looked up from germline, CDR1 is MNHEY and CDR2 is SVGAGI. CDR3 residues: CASSSLSETQYF. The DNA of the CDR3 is TGTGCCAGCAGTTCCTTGAGTGAGACCCAGTACTTC.

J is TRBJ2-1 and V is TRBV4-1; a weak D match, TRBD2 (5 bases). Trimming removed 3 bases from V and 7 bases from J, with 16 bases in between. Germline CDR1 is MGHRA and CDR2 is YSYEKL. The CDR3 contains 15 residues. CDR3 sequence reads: CASSQPRERGNEQFF. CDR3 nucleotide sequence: TGCGCCAGCAGCCAGCCCCGAGAACGGGGTAATGAGCAGTTCTTC.

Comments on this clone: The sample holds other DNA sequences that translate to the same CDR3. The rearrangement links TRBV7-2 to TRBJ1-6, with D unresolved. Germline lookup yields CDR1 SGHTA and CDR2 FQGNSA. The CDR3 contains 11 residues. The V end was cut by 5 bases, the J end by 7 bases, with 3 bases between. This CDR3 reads CASSLNSPLHF. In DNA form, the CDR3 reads TGTGCCAGCAGCCTAAATTCACCCCTCCACTTT.

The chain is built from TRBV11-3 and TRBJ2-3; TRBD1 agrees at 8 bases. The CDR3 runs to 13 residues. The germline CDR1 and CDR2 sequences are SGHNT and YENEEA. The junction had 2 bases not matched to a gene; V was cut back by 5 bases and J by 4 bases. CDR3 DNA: TGTGCCAGCAGCGTACAGGGGGCAGATACGCAGTATTTT. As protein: CASSVQGADTQYF.

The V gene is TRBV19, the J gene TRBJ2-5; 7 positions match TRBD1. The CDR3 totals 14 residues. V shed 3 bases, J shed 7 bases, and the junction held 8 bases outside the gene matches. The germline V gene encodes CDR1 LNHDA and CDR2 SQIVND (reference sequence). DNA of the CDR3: TGTGCCAGTAGTATCGAGACAGGGCCACGGACCCAGTACTTC. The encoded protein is CASSIETGPRTQYF.

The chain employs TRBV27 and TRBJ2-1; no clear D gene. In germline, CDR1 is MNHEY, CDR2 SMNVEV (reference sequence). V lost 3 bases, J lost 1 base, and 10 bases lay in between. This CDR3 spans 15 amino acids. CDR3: CASSFARSSYNEQFF. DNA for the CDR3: TGTGCCAGCAGTTTCGCTAGGTCGTCCTACAATGAGCAGTTCTTC.

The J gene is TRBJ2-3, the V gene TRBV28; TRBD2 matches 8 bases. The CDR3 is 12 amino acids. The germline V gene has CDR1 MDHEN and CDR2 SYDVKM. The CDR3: CRSGGSTDTQYF. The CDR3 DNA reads TGTAGGAGCGGGGGCAGCACAGATACGCAGTATTTT. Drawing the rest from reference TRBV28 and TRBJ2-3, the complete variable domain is DVKVTQSSRYLVKRTGEKVFLECVQDMDHENMFWYRQDPGLGLRLIYFSYDVKMKEKGDIPEGYSVSREKKERFSLILESASTNQTSMYLCRSGGSTDTQYFGPGTRLTVL.

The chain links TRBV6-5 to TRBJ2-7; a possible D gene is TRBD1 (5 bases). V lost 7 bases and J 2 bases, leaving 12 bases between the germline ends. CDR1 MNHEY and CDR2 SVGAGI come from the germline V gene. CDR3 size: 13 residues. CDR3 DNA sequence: TGTGCCAGCACCAGGGCTAGTACCTACGAGCAGTACTTC. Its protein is CASTRASTYEQYF.

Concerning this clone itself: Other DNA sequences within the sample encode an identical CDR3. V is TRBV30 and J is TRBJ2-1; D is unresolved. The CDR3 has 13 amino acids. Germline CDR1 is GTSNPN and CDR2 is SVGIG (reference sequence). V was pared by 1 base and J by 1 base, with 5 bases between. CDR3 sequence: CAWSGVSYNEQFF. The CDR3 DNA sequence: TGTGCCTGGAGTGGCGTTTCCTACAATGAGCAGTTCTTC.

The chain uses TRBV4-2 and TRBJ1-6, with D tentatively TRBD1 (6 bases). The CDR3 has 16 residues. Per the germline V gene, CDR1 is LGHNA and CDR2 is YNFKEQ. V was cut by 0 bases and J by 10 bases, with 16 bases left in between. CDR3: CASSQDEGGAGSPLHF. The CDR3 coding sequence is TGTGCCAGCAGCCAAGATGAGGGGGGGGCAGGGTCACCCCTCCACTTT.

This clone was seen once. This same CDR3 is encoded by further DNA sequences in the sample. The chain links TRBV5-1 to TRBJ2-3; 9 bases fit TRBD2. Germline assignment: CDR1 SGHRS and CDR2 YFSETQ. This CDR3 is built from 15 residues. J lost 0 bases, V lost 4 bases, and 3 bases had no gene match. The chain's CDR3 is CASSLAGTSTDTQYF. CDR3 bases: TGCGCCAGCAGCCTAGCGGGGACTAGCACAGATACGCAGTATTTT. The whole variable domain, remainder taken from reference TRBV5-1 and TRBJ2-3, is KAGVTQTPRYLIKTRGQQVTLSCSPISGHRSVSWYQQTPGQGLQFLFEYFSETQRNKGNFPGRFSGRQFSNSRSEMNVSTLELGDSALYLCASSLAGTSTDTQYFGPGTRLTVL.

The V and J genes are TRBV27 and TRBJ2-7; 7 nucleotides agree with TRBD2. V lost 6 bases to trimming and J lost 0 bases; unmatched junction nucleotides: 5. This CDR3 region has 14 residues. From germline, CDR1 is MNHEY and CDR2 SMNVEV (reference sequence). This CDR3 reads CASRRAGTSYEQYF. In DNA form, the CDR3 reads TGTGCCAGCAGACGAGCGGGGACCTCCTACGAGCAGTACTTC.

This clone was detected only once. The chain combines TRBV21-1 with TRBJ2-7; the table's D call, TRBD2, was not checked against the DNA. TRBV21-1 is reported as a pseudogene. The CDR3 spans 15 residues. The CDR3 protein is CASSLGTSGPYEQYF. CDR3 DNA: TGTGCCAGCAGCTTAGGGACTAGCGGCCCCTACGAGCAGTACTTC.

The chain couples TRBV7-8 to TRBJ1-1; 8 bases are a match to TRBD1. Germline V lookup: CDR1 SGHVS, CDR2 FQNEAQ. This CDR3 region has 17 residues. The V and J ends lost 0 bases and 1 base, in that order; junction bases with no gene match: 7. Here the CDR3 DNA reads TGTGCCAGCAGCTTAGCGACATTCCAGGGGGCGAACACTGAAGCTTTCTTT. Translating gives CASSLATFQGANTEAFF.

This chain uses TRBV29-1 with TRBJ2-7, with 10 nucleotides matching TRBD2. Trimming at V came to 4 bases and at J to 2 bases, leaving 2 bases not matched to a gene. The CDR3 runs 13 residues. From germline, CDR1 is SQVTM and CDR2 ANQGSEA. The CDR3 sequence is CSVATSGTYEQYF. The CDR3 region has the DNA TGCAGCGTTGCAACTAGCGGGACCTACGAGCAGTACTTC.

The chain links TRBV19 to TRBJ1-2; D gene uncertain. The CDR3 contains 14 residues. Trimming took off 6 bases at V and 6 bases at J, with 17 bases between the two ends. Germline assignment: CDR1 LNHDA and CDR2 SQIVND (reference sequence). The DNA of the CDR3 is TGTGCCAGTAGGTTCACGGGAAAGAAGGATGGCTACACCTTC. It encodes CASRFTGKKDGYTF.

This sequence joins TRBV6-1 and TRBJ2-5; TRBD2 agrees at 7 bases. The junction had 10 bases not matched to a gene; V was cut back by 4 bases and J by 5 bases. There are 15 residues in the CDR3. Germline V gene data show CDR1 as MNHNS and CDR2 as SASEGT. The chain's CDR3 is CASSVLGGSVETQYF. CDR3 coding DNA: TGTGCCAGCAGTGTTCTGGGCGGGAGTGTGGAGACCCAGTACTTC.

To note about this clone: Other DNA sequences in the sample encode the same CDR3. As DNA, the CDR3 is TGCGCCAGCAGCTTAGGGGAGTCCGGGGCCAACGTCCTGACTTTC. Translating it yields CASSLGESGANVLTF. V gene TRBV5-1 combines with J gene TRBJ2-6; D may be TRBD1 or TRBD2 (5 bases each). The CDR3 contains 15 residues. CDR1 is SGHRS and CDR2 is YFSETQ in the germline V gene. V lost 2 bases, J lost 4 bases, and 10 bases lay in between.

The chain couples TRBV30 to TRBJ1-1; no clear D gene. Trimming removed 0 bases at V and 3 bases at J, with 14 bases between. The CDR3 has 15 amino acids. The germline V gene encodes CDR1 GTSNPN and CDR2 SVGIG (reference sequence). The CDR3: CAWSVRGMGHTEAFF. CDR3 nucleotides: TGTGCCTGGAGTGTAAGAGGGATGGGTCACACTGAAGCTTTCTTT.

CDR3 in amino acids: CASSLQLQNTEAFF. The CDR3 coding sequence is TGTGCCAGCAGCTTACAATTGCAGAACACTGAAGCTTTCTTT. V is TRBV7-6 and J is TRBJ1-1; D ambiguous. The CDR3 covers 14 residues. CDR1 and CDR2 from the germline V gene are SGHVS and FNYEAQ. Between the trimmed V and J ends, which lost 2 bases and 1 base, there was a span of 8 bases.

The DNA of the CDR3 is TGCAGCGTACCCTCTGGGGCCAACGTCCTGACTTTC. This sequence encodes CSVPSGANVLTF. V usage is TRBV29-1 and J usage is TRBJ2-6; no definite D call. The CDR3 has 12 amino acids. In germline, CDR1 is SQVTM, CDR2 ANQGSEA. The V and J ends lost 6 bases and 0 bases respectively, with 3 bases between them.

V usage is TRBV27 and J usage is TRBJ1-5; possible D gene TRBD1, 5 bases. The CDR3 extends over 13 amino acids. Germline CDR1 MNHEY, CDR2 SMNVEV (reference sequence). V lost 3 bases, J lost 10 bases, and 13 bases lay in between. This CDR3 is CASSLEGRGPQHF. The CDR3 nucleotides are TGTGCCAGCAGTTTGGAAGGGAGGGGACCCCAGCATTTT.

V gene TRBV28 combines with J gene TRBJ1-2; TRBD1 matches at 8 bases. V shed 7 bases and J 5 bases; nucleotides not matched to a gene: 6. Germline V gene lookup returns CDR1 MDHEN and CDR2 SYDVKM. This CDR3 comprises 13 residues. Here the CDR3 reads CASTRTGRYGYTF. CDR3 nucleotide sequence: TGTGCCAGCACCCGGACAGGGAGGTATGGCTACACCTTC.

CDR3 nucleotide sequence: TGTGCCAGCAGCACCCGACATACGTACGAGCAGTACTTC. As protein: CASSTRHTYEQYF. The J gene is TRBJ2-7, the V gene TRBV7-9; no definite D call. Germline CDR1 reads SEHNR; CDR2 reads FQNEAQ (reference sequence). The CDR3 covers 13 residues. Trimming pared 5 bases from V and 4 bases from J, leaving 12 bases between. Supplemented by reference TRBV7-9 and TRBJ2-7, the full variable domain reads DTGVSQNPRHKITKRGQNVTFRCDPISEHNRLYWYRQTLGQGPEFLTYFQNEAQLEKSRLLSDRFSAERPKGSFSTLEIQRTEQGDSAMYLCASSTRHTYEQYFGPGTRLTVT.

The CDR3 DNA follows: TGTGCCAGCAGCGTATGGGATAGCACCGAGCAGTACTTC. This codes for CASSVWDSTEQYF. The V gene is TRBV9, the J gene TRBJ2-7, with D unresolved. The germline gives CDR1 SGDLS, CDR2 YYNGEE. Trimming shortened V by 1 base and J by 6 bases, and 11 bases separated the two germline ends. This CDR3 region has 13 residues.

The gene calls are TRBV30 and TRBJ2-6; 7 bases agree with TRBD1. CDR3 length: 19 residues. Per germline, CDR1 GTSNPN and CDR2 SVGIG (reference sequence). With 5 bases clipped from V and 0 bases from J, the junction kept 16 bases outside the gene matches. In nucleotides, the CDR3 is TGTGCCTGGGCCTCGGGACAGATTAACCTTGCCTCTGGGGCCAACGTCCTGACTTTC. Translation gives CAWASGQINLASGANVLTF.

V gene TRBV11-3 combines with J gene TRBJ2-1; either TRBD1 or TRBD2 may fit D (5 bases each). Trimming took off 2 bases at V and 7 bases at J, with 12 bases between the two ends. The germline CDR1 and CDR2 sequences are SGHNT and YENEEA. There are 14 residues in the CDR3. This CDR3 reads CASSLQGAKNEQFF. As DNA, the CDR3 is TGTGCCAGCAGCTTACAGGGAGCTAAGAATGAGCAGTTCTTC. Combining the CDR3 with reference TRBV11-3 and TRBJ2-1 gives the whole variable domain EAGVVQSPRYKIIEKKQPVAFWCNPISGHNTLYWYLQNLGQGPELLIRYENEEAVDDSQLPKDRFSAERLKGVDSTLKIQPAELGDSAVYLCASSLQGAKNEQFFGPGTRLTVL.

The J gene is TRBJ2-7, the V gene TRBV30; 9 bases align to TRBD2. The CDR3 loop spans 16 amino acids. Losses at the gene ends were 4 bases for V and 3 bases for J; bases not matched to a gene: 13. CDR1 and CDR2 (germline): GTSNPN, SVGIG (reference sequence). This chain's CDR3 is CAWTGSGGLPHYEQYF. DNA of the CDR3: TGTGCCTGGACAGGTAGCGGGGGCCTCCCACACTACGAGCAGTACTTC.

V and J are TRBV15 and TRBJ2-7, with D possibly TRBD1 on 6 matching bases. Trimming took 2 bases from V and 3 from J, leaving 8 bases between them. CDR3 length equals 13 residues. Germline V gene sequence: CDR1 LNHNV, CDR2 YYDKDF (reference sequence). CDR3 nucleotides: TGTGCCACCAGCAGACTACAGGGCTACGAGCAGTACTTC. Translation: CATSRLQGYEQYF.

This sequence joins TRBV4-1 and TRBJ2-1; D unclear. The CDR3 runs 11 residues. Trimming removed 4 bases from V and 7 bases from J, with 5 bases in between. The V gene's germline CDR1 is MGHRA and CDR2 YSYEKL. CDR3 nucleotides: TGCGCCAGCAGCCGTCCAAATGAGCAGTTCTTC. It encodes CASSRPNEQFF.